These 23 T cell receptor beta chains share one sample of origin, sequenced in a study of post-analysis software for immune sequencing data. Unique-molecular-identifier-tagged TCR beta cDNA libraries were used. TCRdb re-derived calls from the PCR reads in MiXCR, one entry per CDR3 protein. The profile shows about 460,000 distinct CDR3 sequences, approximately 45% of them singletons. Their cognate antigens are unknown. Study-wide findings and caveats: A few TRBV segments appeared more often in patients than in controls, and TRBV5-6, TRBV5-1 and TRBV20-1 were among these.

Source material: blood. The source is a girl aged 10 to 17 with multiple sclerosis.

The rearrangement joins TRBV28 to TRBJ2-3; D is perhaps TRBD2 (5 bases). The ends were cut back, 5 bases at V and 2 bases at J, with 17 bases in the middle. The CDR3 covers 16 residues. Germline-derived CDR1 and CDR2 are MDHEN and SYDVKM. The DNA for the CDR3 is TGTGCCAGCAGTCGGGCGGGCTCCACCTACACAGATACGCAGTATTTT. Its translation is CASSRAGSTYTDTQYF. Full variable domain (remainder filled in from reference TRBV28 and TRBJ2-3): DVKVTQSSRYLVKRTGEKVFLECVQDMDHENMFWYRQDPGLGLRLIYFSYDVKMKEKGDIPEGYSVSREKKERFSLILESASTNQTSMYLCASSRAGSTYTDTQYFGPGTRLTVL.

V and J are TRBV7-9 and TRBJ2-5; tentatively, D is TRBD1 or TRBD2 (5 bases each). The V and J ends lost 10 bases and 4 bases respectively, with 13 bases between them. CDR3 size: 12 residues. The germline CDR1 and CDR2 sequences are SEHNR and FQNEAQ (reference sequence). As DNA, the CDR3 is TGTGCCACCACCGGGGACCTAGAGACCCAGTACTTC. Residues: CATTGDLETQYF.

The chain combines TRBV27 with TRBJ2-6; tentative D call: TRBD2 (5 bases). CDR1 and CDR2 from the germline V gene are MNHEY and SMNVEV (reference sequence). This CDR3 region has 15 residues. V was cut by 8 bases and J by 4 bases, with 15 bases left in between. Written as DNA, the CDR3 is TGTGCCAGCCGAAGTACGGGGAAGGGGGCCAACGTCCTGACTTTC. This codes for CASRSTGKGANVLTF.

V usage is TRBV20-1 and J usage is TRBJ2-1; 9 nucleotides agree with TRBD2. Per germline, CDR1 DFQATT and CDR2 SNEGSKA (reference sequence). The V gene end was trimmed by 0 bases and the J gene end by 7 bases; junction bases not matched to a gene: 13. The CDR3 contains 17 residues. This CDR3 reads CSARDLTSGSLVNEQFF. CDR3 coding DNA: TGCAGTGCTAGAGATCTGACTAGCGGATCCTTAGTTAATGAGCAGTTCTTC.

V and J are TRBV5-1 and TRBJ1-2, with D uncertain. There are 16 residues in the CDR3. V was shortened by 1 base and J by 1 base, with 14 bases between the two germline ends. Germline CDR1 and CDR2: SGHRS and YFSETQ. The CDR3 is CASSLFTALDNYGYTF. CDR3 sequence (DNA): TGCGCCAGCAGCTTGTTTACGGCTTTAGATAACTATGGCTACACCTTC.

This clonotype came up a few times. The chain recombines TRBV7-3 with TRBJ2-5, with D hard to call. Germline loops: CDR1 SGHTA, CDR2 FQGTGA. The CDR3 sequence is 14 residues long. Trimming removed 5 bases from V and 2 bases from J, with 12 bases in between. This CDR3 reads CASSPTATQETQYF. In DNA form, the CDR3 reads TGTGCCAGCAGCCCCACTGCGACACAAGAGACCCAGTACTTC. The whole variable domain, remainder taken from reference TRBV7-3 and TRBJ2-5, is GAGVSQTPSNKVTEKGKYVELRCDPISGHTALYWYRQSLGQGPEFLIYFQGTGAADDSGLPNDRFFAVRPEGSVSTLKIQRTERGDSAVYLCASSPTATQETQYFGPGTRLLVL.

This clonotype appeared once. The CDR3 protein is CASSLQGRSGYTF. CDR3 bases: TGTGCCAGCAGCTTACAGGGACGAAGTGGCTACACCTTC. This sequence joins TRBV7-3 and TRBJ1-2, with a tentative D call TRBD1 (5 bases). Trimming removed 2 bases at V and 7 bases at J, with 11 bases between. The germline V gene has CDR1 SGHTA and CDR2 FQGTGA. The CDR3 contains 13 residues.

This clonotype was found a few times. This sequence joins TRBV25-1 and TRBJ1-2; no firm D call. The CDR3 has 16 amino acids. V gave up 9 bases and J gave up 5 bases, with 25 bases separating them. CDR1 MGHDK and CDR2 SYGVNS come from the germline V gene. The CDR3 DNA reads as TGTGCCAGTTTTGATACTACCGGACGGAGTCAGTATGGCTACACCTTC. Residues: CASFDTTGRSQYGYTF.

V is TRBV20-1 and J is TRBJ2-4; the match to TRBD1 covers 8 bases. The J call may not be correct, given that the DNA end is closer to TRBJ2-7. The CDR3 sequence is 15 residues long. Looked up from germline, CDR1 is DFQATT and CDR2 is SNEGSKA (reference sequence). The chain's CDR3 is CSAREQGAGSYEQYF. The CDR3 DNA is TGCAGTGCTAGGGAGCAGGGGGCCGGCTCCTACGAGCAGTACTTC.

In its sample, this clonotype was seen a few times. This CDR3 reads CSATAGGNGDQPQHF. CDR3 DNA: TGCAGTGCTACGGCCGGGGGCAATGGCGATCAGCCCCAGCATTTT. The gene calls are TRBV20-1 and TRBJ1-5; TRBD1 might be the D (6 bases). The CDR3 totals 15 residues. Per the germline V gene, CDR1 is DFQATT and CDR2 is SNEGSKA (reference sequence). Trimming cost V 4 bases and J 5 bases, with 18 bases left between them.

This clonotype was seen only a few times. CDR3 in DNA: TGCAGCGTTGAGACCCGACAGGACTTCTCTGGGGCCAACGTCCTGACTTTC. This codes for CSVETRQDFSGANVLTF. The chain links TRBV29-1 to TRBJ2-6; D possibly corresponds to TRBD1 (6 bases). Germline V gene lookup returns CDR1 SQVTM and CDR2 ANQGSEA. V was pared by 3 bases and J by 0 bases, with 15 bases between. The CDR3 is 17 amino acids.

J is TRBJ2-5 and V is TRBV5-5, with a tentative D call TRBD2 (5 bases). With the DNA end fitting TRBJ2-7 better, the J assignment may be wrong. Germline assignment: CDR1 SGHKS and CDR2 YYEKEE (reference sequence). This CDR3 has 13 residues. The CDR3 DNA sequence: TGTGCCAGCGCCACCCAGAGGGTCCGCGAGCAGTACTTC. Translating gives CASATQRVREQYF.

This clonotype has ten or more counts. The chain combines TRBV7-9 with TRBJ2-5, with D perhaps assigned TRBD1 or TRBD2 (6 bases each). This CDR3 contains 11 residues. The germline gives CDR1 SEHNR, CDR2 FQNEAQ (reference sequence). The CDR3 here is CGWGATETQYF. The CDR3, as DNA: TGTGGATGGGGGGCCACAGAGACCCAGTACTTC.

The chain carries TRBV29-1 and TRBJ2-4; D gene uncertain. Germline CDR1 SQVTM, CDR2 ANQGSEA. The CDR3 covers 13 residues. V lost 1 base and J lost 0, with 4 bases in between. CDR3 coding DNA: TGCAGCGTTGAAGCAGAAGCCAAAAACATTCAGTACTTC. Translating it yields CSVEAEAKNIQYF. Based on the CDR3 plus reference TRBV29-1 and TRBJ2-4, the full variable domain is SAVISQKPSRDICQRGTSLTIQCQVDSQVTMMFWYRQQPGQSLTLIATANQGSEATYESGFVIDKFPISRPNLTFSTLTVSNMSPEDSSIYLCSVEAEAKNIQYFGAGTRLSVL.

This clonotype has a handful of counts. V gene TRBV20-1 combines with J gene TRBJ1-2; D unresolved. Germline loops: CDR1 DFQATT, CDR2 SNEGSKA (reference sequence). The CDR3 is 16 residues long. In DNA, the CDR3 is TGCAGAGGCTTCGACCTATCCGAGGTTACTAACTATGGCTACACCTTC. It specifies CRGFDLSEVTNYGYTF.

The chain is built from TRBV6-6 and TRBJ2-5; D is ambiguous. Trimming left V 3 bases short and J 13 bases short, with 12 bases between. The CDR3 is 11 amino acids. The V gene's germline CDR1 is MNHNY and CDR2 SVGAGI (reference sequence). CDR3 amino acids: CASSYRYERYF. Written as DNA, the CDR3 is TGTGCCAGCAGTTATCGTTACGAGCGGTACTTC.

This clonotype has just a few counts. The chain uses TRBV9 and TRBJ2-2; unclear D gene. The V end lost 0 bases, the J end lost 2 bases, and 5 bases lay between the germline ends. Looked up from germline, CDR1 is SGDLS and CDR2 is YYNGEE. The CDR3 has 14 amino acids. CDR3 in DNA: TGTGCCAGCAGCGTAGGGTACAACACCGGGGAGCTGTTTTTT. It translates to CASSVGYNTGELFF.

This chain uses TRBV28 with TRBJ2-7; maybe TRBD1 (5 bases). Per germline, CDR1 MDHEN and CDR2 SYDVKM. V was trimmed by 2 bases and J by 0 bases, leaving 11 bases between them. There are 15 residues in the CDR3. The CDR3 DNA sequence: TGTGCCAGCAGTTTAAGGGGCGCGAACTCCTACGAGCAGTACTTC. Residues: CASSLRGANSYEQYF.

The chain combines TRBV21-1 with TRBJ2-7; whether TRBD1, the table's D call, matches the DNA was not checked. TRBV21-1 is recorded as a pseudogene. The CDR3 sequence is 17 residues long. CDR3 in amino acids: CASSKGGGGGISYEQYF. The CDR3 coding sequence is TGTGCCAGCAGCAAAGGGGGCGGGGGCGGAATTTCCTACGAGCAGTACTTC.

V usage is TRBV20-1 and J usage is TRBJ2-7; D ambiguous. The V gene's germline CDR1 is DFQATT and CDR2 SNEGSKA (reference sequence). The V end was cut by 3 bases, the J end by 3 bases, with 12 bases between. The CDR3 has 13 residues. The CDR3 DNA reads as TGCAGTGCTAGTGGTTTGGGGAACTACGAGCAGTACTTC. Its translation is CSASGLGNYEQYF.

This sequence joins TRBV12-3 or TRBV12-4 and TRBJ1-2; the match to TRBD1 covers 8 bases. The CDR3 runs 15 residues. V was clipped by 6 bases and J by 2 bases; unmatched bases: 8. CDR3 coding DNA: TGTGCCAGCAGACCCGGACAGGGATTAAACTATGGCTACACCTTC. This encodes CASRPGQGLNYGYTF.

The chain uses TRBV10-2 and TRBJ2-6; D is ambiguous. The CDR3 length is 15 residues. V gave up 2 bases and J gave up 2 bases, with 7 bases separating them. Germline V gene sequence: CDR1 WSHSY, CDR2 SAAADI. This CDR3 is CASSEGSPGANVLTF. CDR3 DNA sequence: TGCGCCAGCAGTGAGGGCTCCCCTGGGGCCAACGTCCTGACTTTC.

V usage is TRBV5-1 and J usage is TRBJ2-3; 11 bases align to TRBD1. The V gene's germline CDR1 is SGHRS and CDR2 YFSETQ. The CDR3 sequence is 15 residues long. J gave up 6 bases and V 5 bases, and 8 bases lay outside the gene matches. The CDR3 here is CASRPGQGAADTQYF. Written as DNA, the CDR3 is TGCGCCAGCAGACCCGGACAGGGGGCAGCCGATACGCAGTATTTT.